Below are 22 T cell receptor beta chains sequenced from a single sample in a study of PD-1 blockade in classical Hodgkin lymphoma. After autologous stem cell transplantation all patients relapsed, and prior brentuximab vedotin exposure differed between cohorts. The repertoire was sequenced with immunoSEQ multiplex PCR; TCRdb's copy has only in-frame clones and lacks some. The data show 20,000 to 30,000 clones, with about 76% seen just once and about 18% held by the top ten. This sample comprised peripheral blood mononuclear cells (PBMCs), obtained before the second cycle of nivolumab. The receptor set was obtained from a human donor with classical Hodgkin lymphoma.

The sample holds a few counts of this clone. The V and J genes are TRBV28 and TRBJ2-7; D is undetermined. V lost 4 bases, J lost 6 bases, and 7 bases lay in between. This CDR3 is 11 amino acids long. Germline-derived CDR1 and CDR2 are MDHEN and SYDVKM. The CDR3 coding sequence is TGTGCCAGCAGTTATCGCACCGAGCAGTACTTC. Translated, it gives CASSYRTEQYF. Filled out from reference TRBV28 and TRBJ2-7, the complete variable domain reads DVKVTQSSRYLVKRTGEKVFLECVQDMDHENMFWYRQDPGLGLRLIYFSYDVKMKEKGDIPEGYSVSREKKERFSLILESASTNQTSMYLCASSYRTEQYFGPGTRLTVT.

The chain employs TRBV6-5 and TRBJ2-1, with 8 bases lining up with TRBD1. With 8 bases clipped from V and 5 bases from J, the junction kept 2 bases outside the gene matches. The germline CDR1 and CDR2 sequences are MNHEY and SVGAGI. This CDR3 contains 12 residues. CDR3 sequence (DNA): TGTGCCAGCGGACAGGGCAACAATGAGCAGTTCTTC. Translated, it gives CASGQGNNEQFF.

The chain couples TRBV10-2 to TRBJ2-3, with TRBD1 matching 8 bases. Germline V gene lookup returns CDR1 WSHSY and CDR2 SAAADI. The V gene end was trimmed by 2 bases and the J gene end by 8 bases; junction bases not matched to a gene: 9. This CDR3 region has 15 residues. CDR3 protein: CASSERAGGWVTQYF. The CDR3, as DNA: TGCGCCAGCAGTGAGAGGGCAGGGGGCTGGGTTACGCAGTATTTT.

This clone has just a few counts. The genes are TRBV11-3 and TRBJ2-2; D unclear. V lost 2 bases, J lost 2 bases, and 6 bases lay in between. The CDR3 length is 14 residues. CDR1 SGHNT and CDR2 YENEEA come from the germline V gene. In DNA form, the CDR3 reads TGTGCCAGCAGCTTAAAACCTAACACCGGGGAGCTGTTTTTT. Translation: CASSLKPNTGELFF.

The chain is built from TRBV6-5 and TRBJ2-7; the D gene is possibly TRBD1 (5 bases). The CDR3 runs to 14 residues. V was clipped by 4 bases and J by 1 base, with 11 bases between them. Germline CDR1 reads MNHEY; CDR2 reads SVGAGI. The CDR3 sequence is CASSSDRPSYEQYF. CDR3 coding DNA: TGTGCCAGCAGTTCCGACAGACCTTCCTACGAGCAGTACTTC.

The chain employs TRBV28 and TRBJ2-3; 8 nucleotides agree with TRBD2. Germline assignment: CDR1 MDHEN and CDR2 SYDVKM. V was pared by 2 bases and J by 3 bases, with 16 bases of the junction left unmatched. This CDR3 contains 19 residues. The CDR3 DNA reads TGTGCCAGCAGTTTAGCGGGAGGCCAGCCCTTTATCGTGACAGATACGCAGTATTTT. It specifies CASSLAGGQPFIVTDTQYF.

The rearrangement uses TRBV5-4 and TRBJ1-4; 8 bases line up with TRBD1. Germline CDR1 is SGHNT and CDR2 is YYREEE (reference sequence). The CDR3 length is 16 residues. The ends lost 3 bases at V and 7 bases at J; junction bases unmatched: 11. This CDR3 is CASSSGGAGGGEKLFF. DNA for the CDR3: TGTGCCAGCAGCTCGGGCGGGGCAGGGGGCGGTGAAAAACTGTTTTTT.

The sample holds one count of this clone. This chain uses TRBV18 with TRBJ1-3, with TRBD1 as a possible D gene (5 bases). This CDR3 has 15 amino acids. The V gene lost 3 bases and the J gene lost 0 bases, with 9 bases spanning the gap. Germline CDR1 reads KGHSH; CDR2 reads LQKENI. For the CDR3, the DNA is TGTGCCAGCTCACCGGGGGGGAACTCTGGAAACACCATATATTTT. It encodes CASSPGGNSGNTIYF.

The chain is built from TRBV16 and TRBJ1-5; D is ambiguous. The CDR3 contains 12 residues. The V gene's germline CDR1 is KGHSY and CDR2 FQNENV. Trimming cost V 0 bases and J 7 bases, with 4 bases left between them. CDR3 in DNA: TGTGCCAGCAGCCAATCAAGGCAGCCCCAGCATTTT. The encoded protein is CASSQSRQPQHF.

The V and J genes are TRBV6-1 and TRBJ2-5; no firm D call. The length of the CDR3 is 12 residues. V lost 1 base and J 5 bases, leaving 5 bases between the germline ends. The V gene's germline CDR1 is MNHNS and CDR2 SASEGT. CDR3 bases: TGTGCCAGCAGTGAAGTCTACGAGACCCAGTACTTC. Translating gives CASSEVYETQYF.

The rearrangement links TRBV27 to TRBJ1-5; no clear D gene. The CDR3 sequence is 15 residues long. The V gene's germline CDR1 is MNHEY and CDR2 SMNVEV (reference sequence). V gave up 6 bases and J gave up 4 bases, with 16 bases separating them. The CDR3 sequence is CASSPRWENNQPQHF. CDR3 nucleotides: TGTGCCAGCAGCCCCCGTTGGGAGAATAATCAGCCCCAGCATTTT.

The CDR3 DNA reads as TGTGCCATCAGCACAACCGACAGGAGCAGCTATGGCTACACCTTC. Translated: CAISTTDRSSYGYTF. The chain employs TRBV10-3 and TRBJ1-2; D might be TRBD1 (6 bases). Germline V gene lookup returns CDR1 ENHRY and CDR2 SYGVKD. Trimming removed 6 bases at V and 4 bases at J, with 18 bases between. The CDR3 runs to 15 residues.

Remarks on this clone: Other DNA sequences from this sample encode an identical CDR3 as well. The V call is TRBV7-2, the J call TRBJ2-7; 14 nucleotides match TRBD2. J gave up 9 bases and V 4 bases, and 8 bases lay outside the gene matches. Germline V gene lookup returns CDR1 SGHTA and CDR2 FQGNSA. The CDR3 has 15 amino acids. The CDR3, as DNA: TGTGCCAGCAGCTCCCGGACTAGCGGGAGGTTGAGGCAGTACTTC. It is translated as CASSSRTSGRLRQYF.

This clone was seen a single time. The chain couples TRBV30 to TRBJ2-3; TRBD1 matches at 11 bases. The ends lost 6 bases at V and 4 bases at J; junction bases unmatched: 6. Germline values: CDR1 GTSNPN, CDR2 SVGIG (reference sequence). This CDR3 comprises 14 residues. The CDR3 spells CACSEGQGADTQYF. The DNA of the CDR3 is TGTGCCTGTTCGGAGGGACAGGGGGCAGATACGCAGTATTTT.

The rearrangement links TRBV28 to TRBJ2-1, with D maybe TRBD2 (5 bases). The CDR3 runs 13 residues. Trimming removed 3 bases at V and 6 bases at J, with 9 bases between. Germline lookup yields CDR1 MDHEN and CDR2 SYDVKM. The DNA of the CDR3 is TGTGCCAGCAGTTTTGGGAGCCCCAATGAGCAGTTCTTC. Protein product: CASSFGSPNEQFF.

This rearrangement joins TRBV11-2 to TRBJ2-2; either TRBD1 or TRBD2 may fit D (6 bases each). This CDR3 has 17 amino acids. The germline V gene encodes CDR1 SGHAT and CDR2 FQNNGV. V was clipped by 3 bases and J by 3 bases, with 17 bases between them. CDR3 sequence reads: CASSFPRGGGYTGELFF. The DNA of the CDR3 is TGTGCCAGCAGCTTCCCCCGCGGAGGGGGGTACACCGGGGAGCTGTTTTTT. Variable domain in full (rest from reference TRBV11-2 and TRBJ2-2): EAGVAQSPRYKIIEKRQSVAFWCNPISGHATLYWYQQILGQGPKLLIQFQNNGVVDDSQLPKDRFSAERLKGVDSTLKIQPAKLEDSAVYLCASSFPRGGGYTGELFFGEGSRLTVL.

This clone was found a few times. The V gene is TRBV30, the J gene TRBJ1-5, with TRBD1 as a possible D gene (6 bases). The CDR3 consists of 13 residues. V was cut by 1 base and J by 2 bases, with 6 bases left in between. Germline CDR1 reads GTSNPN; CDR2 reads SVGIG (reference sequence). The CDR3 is CAWSDRGNQPQHF. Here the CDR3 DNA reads TGTGCCTGGAGTGACAGGGGCAATCAGCCCCAGCATTTT.

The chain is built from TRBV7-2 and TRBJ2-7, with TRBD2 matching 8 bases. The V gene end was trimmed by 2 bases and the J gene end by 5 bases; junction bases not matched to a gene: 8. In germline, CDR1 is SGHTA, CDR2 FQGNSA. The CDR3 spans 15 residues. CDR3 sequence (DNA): TGTGCCAGCAGCTTACGTATCGGGAGGGCCAACGAGCAGTACTTC. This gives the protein CASSLRIGRANEQYF.

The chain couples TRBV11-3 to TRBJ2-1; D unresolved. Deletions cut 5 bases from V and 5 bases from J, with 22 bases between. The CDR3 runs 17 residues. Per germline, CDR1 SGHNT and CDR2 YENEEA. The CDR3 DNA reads TGTGCCAGCAGCCCGGACCTCACAAGAAAGGGCAACAATGAGCAGTTCTTC. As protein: CASSPDLTRKGNNEQFF.

The CDR3 protein is CASSTRTDGELFF. The CDR3 nucleotides are TGTGCCAGCAGCACGAGGACCGACGGGGAGCTGTTTTTT. J is TRBJ2-2 and V is TRBV7-2; D is unclear. Trimming cost V 5 bases and J 7 bases, with 11 bases left between them. The CDR3 covers 13 residues. Germline CDR1 reads SGHTA; CDR2 reads FQGNSA.

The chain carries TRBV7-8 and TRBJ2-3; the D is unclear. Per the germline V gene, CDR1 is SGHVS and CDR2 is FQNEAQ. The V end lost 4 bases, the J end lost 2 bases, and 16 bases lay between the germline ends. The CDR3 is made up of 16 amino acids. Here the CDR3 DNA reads TGTGCCAGCAGCTCTAGACTTCACATCTTCACAGATACGCAGTATTTT. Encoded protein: CASSSRLHIFTDTQYF.

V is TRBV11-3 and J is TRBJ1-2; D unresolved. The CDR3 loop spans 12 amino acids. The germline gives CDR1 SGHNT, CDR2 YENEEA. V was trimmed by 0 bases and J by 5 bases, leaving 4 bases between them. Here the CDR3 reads CASSLDRYGYTF. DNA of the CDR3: TGTGCCAGCAGCTTAGATCGGTATGGCTACACCTTC.